The 30 T cell receptor beta chains in this list originate from one sample, sequenced in a study of regulatory T cells in long-lasting Graves disease. The time point: newly diagnosed GD, antithyroid drugs for less than 3 months. After RNA was extracted from PBMCs, the TCR library was made from it. Relying on iRepertoire HTBI primers and Arm-PCR of CDR3 regions, the team built TCR beta libraries. TCRdb re-analysed the multiplex PCR reads in MiXCR, keeping a single row per CDR3 protein. The sample lists some 410,000 distinct CDR3 sequences, roughly 15% seen once, with approximately 11% in the top ten. A further study also used this sample, focusing on T cells in Graves' hyperthyroidism and ophthalmopathy.

Specimen: peripheral blood mononuclear cells (PBMCs), collected at new diagnosis, from a patient treated with antithyroid drugs. The source is a woman aged 25 to 39 with Graves disease.

This clonotype was detected many times. The junction departs from germline at one end; a sequencing error may be responsible. V gene TRBV11-2 combines with J gene TRBJ1-2; D may be TRBD1 (6 bases). This CDR3 contains 13 residues. Germline loops: CDR1 SGHAT, CDR2 FQNNGV. CDR3 sequence: CASSLVGGHQFAF. In DNA form, the CDR3 reads TGTGCCAGCAGCTTAGTTGGGGGACACCAGTTCGCCTTC.

Points on this clonotype: A far larger clone differs by one base, so this is likely a read error. The CDR3 spells CASTSGTYERYF. The DNA of the CDR3 is TGTGCCAGCACTAGCGGGACCTACGAGCGGTACTTC. The chain combines TRBV12-3 or TRBV12-4 with TRBJ2-7, with 9 nucleotides matching TRBD2. The CDR3 is made up of 12 amino acids.

Details on this clonotype: It is likely a read error: a sequence one base away is far more abundant. The chain recombines TRBV27 with TRBJ2-7, with D perhaps TRBD1 (5 bases). V shed 5 bases and J shed 7 bases, with 30 bases lying between them. The germline V gene has CDR1 MNHEY and CDR2 SMNVEV (reference sequence). The CDR3 is 18 amino acids. The CDR3: CASSLHPRDRDLYNEQYF. DNA of the CDR3: TGTGCCAGCAGTCTTCACCCTCGAGACAGAGATTTATACAATGAGCAGTACTTC.

This chain uses TRBV6-1 with TRBJ2-3; D ambiguous. CDR1 is MNHNS and CDR2 is SASEGT in the germline V gene. The CDR3 totals 15 residues. V was shortened by 2 bases and J by 6 bases, with 15 bases between the two germline ends. The CDR3 sequence: CASSESLLGPDTQYF. The CDR3, as DNA: TGTGCCAGCAGTGAATCTCTTTTAGGGCCGGATACGCAGTATTTT.

Note on this clonotype: Just one base apart from a much larger clone, this may be a read error. The chain recombines TRBV19 with TRBJ1-5; D unclear. V lost 5 bases to trimming and J lost 2 bases, with 16 bases between them. The CDR3 is made up of 16 amino acids. Germline assignment: CDR1 LNHDA and CDR2 SQIVND (reference sequence). The DNA of the CDR3 is TGTGCCAGTAGTTTCCCCCATGGGAGGGGCAATCAGCCCCAGCATTTT. Protein: CASSFPHGRGNQPQHF.

CDR3 DNA sequence: TGCAGTGCTAGGACTAGCGGGACTCCGTCCACCGGGGAGCTGTTTTTT. The encoded protein is CSARTSGTPSTGELFF. V is TRBV20-1 and J is TRBJ2-2, with 11 bases aligning to TRBD2. CDR3 length: 16 amino acids. The V gene end was trimmed by 3 bases and the J gene end by 4 bases; junction bases not matched to a gene: 7. Germline V gene sequence: CDR1 DFQATT, CDR2 SNEGSKA (reference sequence).

The chain uses TRBV9 and TRBJ2-5, with 15 bases identical to TRBD2. The CDR3 is made up of 16 amino acids. V lost 4 bases, J lost 7 bases, and 8 bases stayed unmatched. Per the germline V gene, CDR1 is SGDLS and CDR2 is YYNGEE. The CDR3 DNA sequence: TGTGCCAGCAGCCCTCGGACTAGCGGGAGGGAGGGGACCCAGTACTTC. Translating gives CASSPRTSGREGTQYF.

The genes are TRBV20-1 and TRBJ1-1, with D maybe TRBD1 (6 bases). Between the trimmed V and J ends, which lost 6 bases and 4 bases, there was a span of 15 bases. CDR1 and CDR2 (germline): DFQATT, SNEGSKA (reference sequence). The CDR3 has 13 amino acids. CDR3 bases: TGCAGTGCGACCGAGGGGGGAGGCACTGAAGCTTTCTTT. It translates to CSATEGGGTEAFF.

This clonotype was found a few times. V gene TRBV5-5 combines with J gene TRBJ2-3, with TRBD1 matching over 10 bases. The germline CDR1 and CDR2 sequences are SGHKS and YYEKEE (reference sequence). V shed 5 bases, J shed 3 bases, and the junction held 15 bases outside the gene matches. The CDR3 consists of 18 residues. CDR3 DNA: TGTGCCAGCAGTTCCGTCCCGGGACAGGGGCAAGGGACAGATACGCAGTATTTT. Amino acid sequence: CASSSVPGQGQGTDTQYF.

This clonotype showed up just a few times. This chain connects TRBV18 to TRBJ2-2, with a weak D call TRBD2 (5 bases). V lost 0 bases and J lost 3, with 11 bases in between. CDR3 length equals 16 residues. From germline, CDR1 is KGHSH and CDR2 LQKENI. CDR3 amino acids: CASSPPAADYTGELFF. In DNA form, the CDR3 reads TGTGCCAGCTCACCACCGGCAGCGGATTACACCGGGGAGCTGTTTTTT.

About this clonotype itself: A much larger clone lies one base from this, so it may be a read error. This chain connects TRBV11-2 to TRBJ2-7; 9 bases are shared with TRBD2. This CDR3 has 15 amino acids. Germline V lookup: CDR1 SGHAT, CDR2 FQNNGV. J was trimmed by 6 bases and V by 1 base; bases with no gene match: 7. The CDR3 sequence is CASSLGVSGSCEQYF. DNA of the CDR3: TGTGCCAGCAGCTTAGGGGTTAGCGGGAGCTGCGAGCAGTACTTC.

This rearrangement joins TRBV7-3 to TRBJ2-7; the D gene is possibly TRBD1 (6 bases). Trimming shortened V by 5 bases and J by 8 bases, and 16 bases separated the two germline ends. This CDR3 is 13 amino acids long. Germline values: CDR1 SGHTA, CDR2 FQGTGA. CDR3 nucleotide sequence: TGTGCCAGCAGCGATCCGGGACAAGGGAAGCAGTACTTC. As protein: CASSDPGQGKQYF.

The chain recombines TRBV5-6 with TRBJ2-1; 9 bases agree with TRBD2. The CDR3 contains 15 residues. Germline CDR1 and CDR2: SGHDT and YYEEEE. J gave up 9 bases and V 5 bases, and 12 bases lay outside the gene matches. The CDR3 DNA reads as TGTGCCAGCAGATACGGACTAGCGATAGTTGGTGAGCAGTTCTTC. Translated, it gives CASRYGLAIVGEQFF.

The sample holds many counts of this clonotype. The chain couples TRBV6-1 to TRBJ2-7, with 8 bases fitting TRBD2. Germline loops: CDR1 MNHNS, CDR2 SASEGT. Trimming took 6 bases from V and 2 from J; bases not matched to a gene: 9. The CDR3 spans 15 residues. CDR3 sequence: CASSGRGLLTYEQYF. DNA for the CDR3: TGTGCCAGCAGCGGGAGGGGCCTCCTCACCTACGAGCAGTACTTC.

There are many counts of this clonotype. This chain links TRBV11-2 with TRBJ1-2; TRBD1 aligns across 8 bases. The junction had 12 bases not matched to a gene; V was cut back by 5 bases and J by 4 bases. The CDR3 extends over 16 amino acids. The germline V gene encodes CDR1 SGHAT and CDR2 FQNNGV. CDR3 protein: CASSHYSDRAGYGYTF. In DNA, the CDR3 is TGTGCCAGCAGCCATTACTCGGACAGGGCGGGCTATGGCTACACCTTC.

The chain links TRBV7-9 to TRBJ2-1; possible D gene TRBD2, 6 bases. V lost 4 bases and J 3 bases, leaving 13 bases between the germline ends. The CDR3 sequence is 15 residues long. Germline lookup yields CDR1 SEHNR and CDR2 FQNEAQ (reference sequence). CDR3 residues: CASSWDFMYYNEQFF. CDR3 nucleotides: TGTGCCAGCAGCTGGGACTTCATGTACTACAATGAGCAGTTCTTC.

This clonotype was counted only a few times. The chain employs TRBV14 and TRBJ2-5, with D possibly matching TRBD1 (6 bases). Trimming removed 0 bases at V and 4 bases at J, with 12 bases between. The germline V gene encodes CDR1 SGHDN and CDR2 FVKESK. The CDR3 runs to 15 residues. CDR3 residues: CASSQDLRGRETQYF. The CDR3 nucleotides read TGTGCCAGCAGCCAAGATCTCAGGGGCAGAGAGACCCAGTACTTC.

In this sample, this clonotype turned up many times. The chain joins TRBV3-1 to TRBJ1-2; D is possibly TRBD1 (6 bases). V was shortened by 0 bases and J by 4 bases, with 18 bases between the two germline ends. Germline values: CDR1 LGHDT, CDR2 YNNKEL (reference sequence). The CDR3 contains 17 residues. Here the CDR3 reads CASSQDHRGRVGYGYTF. The CDR3 DNA reads as TGTGCCAGCAGCCAAGATCATCGGGGGCGCGTCGGCTATGGCTACACCTTC.

On this clonotype itself: Only one base separates this from a far larger clonotype, so it likely reflects a read error. The genes are TRBV7-3 and TRBJ2-7; 11 positions match TRBD2. The CDR3 contains 17 residues. Looked up from germline, CDR1 is SGHTA and CDR2 is FQGTGA. The CDR3 bases are TGTGCCAGCGGCTTAAGGCCTAGCGGGAGGACCTCCTACGAGCAGTACTTC. This codes for CASGLRPSGRTSYEQYF.

This clonotype was recorded a few times. The rearrangement links TRBV29-1 to TRBJ2-4; weak D call: TRBD2 (6 bases). CDR3 length: 12 amino acids. The germline V and J ends were trimmed by 4 bases and 8 bases, with 12 bases remaining between them. Germline V gives CDR1 SQVTM, CDR2 ANQGSEA. The CDR3 DNA reads TGCAGCGTTGGGTCCGGAGGGGACATTCAGTACTTC. Translated, it gives CSVGSGGDIQYF.

The rearrangement joins TRBV29-1 to TRBJ2-3; 8 bases are a match to TRBD2. CDR3 length equals 14 residues. V shed 2 bases, J shed 0 bases, and the junction held 1 base outside the gene matches. Germline values: CDR1 SQVTM, CDR2 ANQGSEA. This CDR3 is CSVETSGSTDTQYF. The CDR3 nucleotides are TGCAGCGTTGAAACTAGCGGAAGCACAGATACGCAGTATTTT.

Regarding this clonotype: A clone one base away is much larger, so this may be a read error. This rearrangement joins TRBV11-2 to TRBJ2-3, with no clear D. The J call may be wrong; the DNA end is better matched by TRBJ2-5. This CDR3 has 13 residues. Germline V gene lookup returns CDR1 SGHAT and CDR2 FQNNGV. Written as DNA, the CDR3 is TGTGGCAGCAGTTCCCTCAGTCTGGAGACCCAGTACTTC. It codes for CGSSSLSLETQYF.

This clonotype was counted ten times or more. The rearrangement joins TRBV5-1 to TRBJ1-6; D is ambiguous. The V and J ends lost 4 bases and 6 bases respectively, with 14 bases between them. The germline V gene has CDR1 SGHRS and CDR2 YFSETQ. The CDR3 spans 15 residues. CDR3 in DNA: TGCGCCAGCAGCCCCGGACTTGGACTTAATTCACCCCTCCACTTT. This gives the protein CASSPGLGLNSPLHF.

The V gene is TRBV7-9, the J gene TRBJ1-3, with 7 bases matching TRBD1. The CDR3 runs to 17 residues. Germline trimming cut 2 bases from V and 0 bases from J; bases unmatched to any gene: 7. The germline gives CDR1 SEHNR, CDR2 FQNEAQ (reference sequence). DNA of the CDR3: TGTGCCAGCAGCTTACGCGGGACAGACTTCTCTGGAAACACCATATATTTT. Protein: CASSLRGTDFSGNTIYF. The whole variable domain, remainder taken from reference TRBV7-9 and TRBJ1-3, is DTGVSQNPRHKITKRGQNVTFRCDPISEHNRLYWYRQTLGQGPEFLTYFQNEAQLEKSRLLSDRFSAERPKGSFSTLEIQRTEQGDSAMYLCASSLRGTDFSGNTIYFGEGSWLTVV.

This clonotype has ten or more counts. The chain couples TRBV28 to TRBJ1-2, with 8 bases that match TRBD1. With V trimmed by 6 bases and J by 5 bases, 11 bases remained unmatched. Germline lookup yields CDR1 MDHEN and CDR2 SYDVKM. The CDR3 has 15 residues. CDR3 sequence reads: CASSPGQGVWYGYTF. CDR3 DNA: TGTGCCAGCAGCCCCGGACAGGGCGTTTGGTATGGCTACACCTTC.

This clonotype has at least ten counts. V usage is TRBV3-1 and J usage is TRBJ1-5; D is unclear. The CDR3 sequence is 15 residues long. V dropped 1 base and J dropped 5 bases, with 12 bases sitting between them. Germline values: CDR1 LGHDT, CDR2 YNNKEL (reference sequence). The CDR3 sequence is CASSQVSGADQPQHF. The CDR3 DNA follows: TGTGCCAGCAGCCAAGTTTCCGGAGCGGATCAGCCCCAGCATTTT.

This clonotype was observed at least ten times. The chain links TRBV9 to TRBJ1-2, with D unclear. The CDR3 runs to 15 residues. V gave up 0 bases and J gave up 0 bases, with 9 bases separating them. The germline gives CDR1 SGDLS, CDR2 YYNGEE. The DNA for the CDR3 is TGTGCCAGCAGCGTAGGAACAACCTCTAACTATGGCTACACCTTC. This codes for CASSVGTTSNYGYTF.

This clonotype was counted between two and nine times. J is TRBJ1-2 and V is TRBV6-2 or TRBV6-3; D uncertain. Trimming cost V 6 bases and J 3 bases, with 14 bases left between them. Germline assignment: CDR1 MNHEY and CDR2 SVGEGT. There are 14 residues in the CDR3. CDR3 amino acids: CASRKDLPHYGYTF. The CDR3 nucleotides are TGTGCCAGCAGGAAAGACCTTCCTCACTATGGCTACACCTTC.

This clonotype has just a few counts. The genes are TRBV7-9 and TRBJ2-3; 7 bases map to TRBD2. The V segment lost 5 bases and the J segment 5 bases; nucleotides outside the gene matches: 4. The CDR3 loop spans 13 amino acids. CDR1 and CDR2 (germline): SEHNR, FQNEAQ (reference sequence). Here the CDR3 reads CASSQIAGDTQYF. The CDR3 DNA reads TGTGCCAGCAGCCAAATAGCGGGAGATACGCAGTATTTT.

In its sample, this clonotype was seen many times. The chain's CDR3 is CASSPPAPGNTQYF. CDR3 sequence (DNA): TGTGCCAGCTCACCACCCGCCCCTGGGAATACGCAGTATTTT. This chain links TRBV18 with TRBJ2-3; D is undetermined. In germline, CDR1 is KGHSH, CDR2 LQKENI. The CDR3 length is 14 residues. Trimming pared 0 bases from V and 7 bases from J, leaving 11 bases between.